The 3 T cell receptor beta chains below come from one sample, sequenced in a study of T cell responses to AZD1222 COVID-19 vaccine. The assay was immunoSEQ multiplex PCR, and TCRdb's table has in-frame clones only and misses some. This table holds 100,000 to 150,000 clones, around 90% found once. Sequencing was performed on peripheral blood, taken on day 0 of AZD1222 vaccination. Receptors originate from an adult in good health.

The chain is built from TRBV7-2 and TRBJ2-5; 9 bases agree with TRBD2. Germline-derived CDR1 and CDR2 are SGHTA and FQGNSA. The V and J ends lost 3 bases and 5 bases, in that order; junction bases with no gene match: 7. This CDR3 is built from 15 residues. The CDR3 reads CASSFSSGGGETQYF. The CDR3 nucleotides are TGTGCCAGCAGCTTCAGTAGCGGGGGTGGGGAGACCCAGTACTTC.

This rearrangement joins TRBV5-8 to TRBJ1-5; D unclear. CDR3 length: 15 amino acids. The germline V gene has CDR1 SGHTS and CDR2 YDEGEE. Trimming took 4 bases from V and 0 from J, leaving 11 bases between them. DNA of the CDR3: TGTGCCAGCAGCGTGCGGGCGATTAGCAATCAGCCCCAGCATTTT. Translation gives CASSVRAISNQPQHF. The full variable domain, completed using reference TRBV5-8 and TRBJ1-5, is EAGVTQSPTHLIKTRGQQATLRCSPISGHTSVYWYQQALGLGLQFLLWYDEGEERNRGNFPPRFSGRQFPNYSSELNVNALELEDSALYLCASSVRAISNQPQHFGDGTRLSIL.

V and J are TRBV27 and TRBJ1-4, with 11 nucleotides matching TRBD1. The V gene's germline CDR1 is MNHEY and CDR2 SMNVEV (reference sequence). The CDR3 consists of 16 residues. Trimming removed 3 bases from V and 7 bases from J; junction bases left unmatched: 7. The CDR3 loop reads CASSLYLGQGAEKLFF. The CDR3, as DNA: TGTGCCAGCAGTTTGTATTTAGGACAGGGGGCTGAAAAACTGTTTTTT.